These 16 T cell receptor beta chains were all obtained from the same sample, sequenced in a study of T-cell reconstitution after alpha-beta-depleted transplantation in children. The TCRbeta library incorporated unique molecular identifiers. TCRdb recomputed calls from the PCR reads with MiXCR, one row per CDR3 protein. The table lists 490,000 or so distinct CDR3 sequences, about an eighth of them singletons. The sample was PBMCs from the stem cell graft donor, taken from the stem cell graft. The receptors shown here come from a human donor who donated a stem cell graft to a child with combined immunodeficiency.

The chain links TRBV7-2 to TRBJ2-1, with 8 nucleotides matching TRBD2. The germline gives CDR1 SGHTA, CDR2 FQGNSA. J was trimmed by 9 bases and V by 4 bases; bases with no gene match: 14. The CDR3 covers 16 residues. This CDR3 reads CASSSNGRVNQGEQFF. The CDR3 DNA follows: TGTGCCAGCAGCTCGAACGGGAGGGTCAACCAGGGTGAGCAGTTCTTC.

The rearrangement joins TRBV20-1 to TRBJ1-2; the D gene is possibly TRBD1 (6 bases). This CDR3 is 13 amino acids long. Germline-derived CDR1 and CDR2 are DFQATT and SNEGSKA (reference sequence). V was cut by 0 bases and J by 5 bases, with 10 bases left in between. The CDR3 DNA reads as TGCAGTGCTAGAGATACAGGGCGGTATGGCTACACCTTC. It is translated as CSARDTGRYGYTF.

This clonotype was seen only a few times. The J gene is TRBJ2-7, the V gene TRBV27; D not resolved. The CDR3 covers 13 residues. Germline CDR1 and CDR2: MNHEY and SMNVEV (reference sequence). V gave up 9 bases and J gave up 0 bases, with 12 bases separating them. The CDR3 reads CASGQVPSYEQYF. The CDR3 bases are TGTGCCAGTGGCCAGGTCCCCTCCTACGAGCAGTACTTC.

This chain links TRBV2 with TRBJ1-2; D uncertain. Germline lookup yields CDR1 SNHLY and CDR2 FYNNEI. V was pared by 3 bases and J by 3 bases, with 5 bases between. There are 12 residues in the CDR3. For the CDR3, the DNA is TGTGCCAGCAGTGATGTTTACTATGGCTACACCTTC. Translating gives CASSDVYYGYTF.

Here the CDR3 DNA reads TGTGCCAGCAGCTACGAAACTGGCCACGCGAACACCGGGGAGCTGTTTTTT. It codes for CASSYETGHANTGELFF. The V call is TRBV7-6, the J call TRBJ2-2; D remains ambiguous. The CDR3 has 17 residues. V lost 4 bases and J lost 0, with 15 bases in between. The germline V gene has CDR1 SGHVS and CDR2 FNYEAQ.

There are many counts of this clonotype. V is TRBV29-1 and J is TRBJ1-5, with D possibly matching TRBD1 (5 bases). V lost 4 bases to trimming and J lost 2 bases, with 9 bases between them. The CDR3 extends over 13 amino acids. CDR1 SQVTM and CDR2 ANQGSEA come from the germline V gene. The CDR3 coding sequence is TGCAGCGTTGCGGGAGGGGGCAATCAGCCCCAGCATTTT. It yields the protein CSVAGGGNQPQHF. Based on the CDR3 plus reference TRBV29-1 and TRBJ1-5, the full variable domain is SAVISQKPSRDICQRGTSLTIQCQVDSQVTMMFWYRQQPGQSLTLIATANQGSEATYESGFVIDKFPISRPNLTFSTLTVSNMSPEDSSIYLCSVAGGGNQPQHFGDGTRLSIL.

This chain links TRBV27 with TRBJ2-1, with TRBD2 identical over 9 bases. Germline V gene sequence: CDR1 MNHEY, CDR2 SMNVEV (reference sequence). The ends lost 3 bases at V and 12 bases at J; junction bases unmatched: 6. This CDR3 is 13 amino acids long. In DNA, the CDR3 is TGTGCCAGCAGTTTCAGCGGGGGGTCGGGGCAGTTCTTC. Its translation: CASSFSGGSGQFF.

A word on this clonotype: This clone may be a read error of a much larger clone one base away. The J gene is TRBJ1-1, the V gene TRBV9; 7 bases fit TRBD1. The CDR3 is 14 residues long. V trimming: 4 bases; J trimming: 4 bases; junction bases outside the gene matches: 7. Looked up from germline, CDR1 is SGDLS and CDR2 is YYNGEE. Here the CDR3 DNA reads TGTGCCAGCAGCTTTGGACAGGTCACCACTGAAGCTTTCTTT. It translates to CASSFGQVTTEAFF.

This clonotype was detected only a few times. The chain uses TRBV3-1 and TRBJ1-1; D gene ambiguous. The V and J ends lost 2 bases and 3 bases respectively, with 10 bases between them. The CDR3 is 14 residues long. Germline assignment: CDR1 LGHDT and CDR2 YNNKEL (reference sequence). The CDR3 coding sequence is TGTGCCAGCAGCCAACCCTACAGCCACACTGAAGCTTTCTTT. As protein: CASSQPYSHTEAFF.

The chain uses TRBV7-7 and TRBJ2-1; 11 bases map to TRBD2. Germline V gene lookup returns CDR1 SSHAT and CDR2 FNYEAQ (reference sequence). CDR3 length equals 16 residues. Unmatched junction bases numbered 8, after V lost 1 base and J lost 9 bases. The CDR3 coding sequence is TGTGCCAGCAGCTTAGATGGGGCTAGCGGGAGGAGTGAGCAGTTCTTC. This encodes CASSLDGASGRSEQFF.

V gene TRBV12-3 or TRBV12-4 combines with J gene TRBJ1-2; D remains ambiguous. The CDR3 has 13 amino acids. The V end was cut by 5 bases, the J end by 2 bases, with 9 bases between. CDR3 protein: CASSPVLNYGYTF. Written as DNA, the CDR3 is TGTGCCAGCAGTCCCGTCTTGAACTATGGCTACACCTTC.

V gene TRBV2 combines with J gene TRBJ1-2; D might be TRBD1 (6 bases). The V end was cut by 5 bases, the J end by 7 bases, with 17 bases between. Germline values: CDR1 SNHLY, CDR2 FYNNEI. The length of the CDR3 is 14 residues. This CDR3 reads CASSRTASTGGYTF. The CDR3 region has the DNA TGTGCCAGCAGTCGGACAGCTTCAACGGGTGGCTACACCTTC.

This chain's CDR3 is CASSLARVGGQPQHF. CDR3 bases: TGTGCCAGCAGCTTAGCTCGGGTTGGAGGGCAGCCCCAGCATTTT. The V and J genes are TRBV7-8 and TRBJ1-5; unclear D gene. Germline values: CDR1 SGHVS, CDR2 FQNEAQ. V lost 0 bases to trimming and J lost 7 bases, with 13 bases between them. This CDR3 has 15 amino acids. Looking up the rest from reference TRBV7-8 and TRBJ1-5 gives the full variable domain: GAGVSQSPRYKVAKRGQDVALRCDPISGHVSLFWYQQALGQGPEFLTYFQNEAQLDKSGLPSDRFFAERPEGSVSTLKIQRTQQEDSAVYLCASSLARVGGQPQHFGDGTRLSIL.

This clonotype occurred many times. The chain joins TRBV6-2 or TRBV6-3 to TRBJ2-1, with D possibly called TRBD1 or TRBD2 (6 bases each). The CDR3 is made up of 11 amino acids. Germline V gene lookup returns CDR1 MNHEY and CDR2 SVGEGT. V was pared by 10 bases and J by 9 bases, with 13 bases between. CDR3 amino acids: CATNEGGEQFF. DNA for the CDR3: TGTGCCACCAACGAGGGGGGTGAGCAGTTCTTC.

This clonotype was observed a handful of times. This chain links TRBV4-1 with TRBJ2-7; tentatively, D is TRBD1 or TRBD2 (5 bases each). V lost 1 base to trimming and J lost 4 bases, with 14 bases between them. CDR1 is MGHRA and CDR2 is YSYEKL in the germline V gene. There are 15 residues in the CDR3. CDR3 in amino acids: CASSQGVGTVYEQYF. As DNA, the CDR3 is TGCGCCAGCAGCCAAGGGGTCGGGACGGTTTACGAGCAGTACTTC.

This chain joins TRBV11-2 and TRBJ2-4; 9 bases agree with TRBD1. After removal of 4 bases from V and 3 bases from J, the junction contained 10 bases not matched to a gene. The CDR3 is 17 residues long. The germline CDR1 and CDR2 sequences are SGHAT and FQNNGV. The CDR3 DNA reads TGTGCCAGCAGCTCCATACAGGGGGCGCGTATCAAAAACATTCAGTACTTC. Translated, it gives CASSSIQGARIKNIQYF.